This TCR beta chain was recorded in a study of T cell responses to AZD1222 COVID-19 vaccine. V gave up 7 bases and J gave up 4 bases, with 23 bases separating them. Per the germline V gene, CDR1 is SGHKS and CDR2 is YYEKEE (reference sequence). The CDR3 is 16 amino acids. Using immunoSEQ multiplex PCR, the repertoire was profiled, and TCRdb retains in-frame clones only, with some absent. The sample records 150,000 to 180,000 clones, roughly 90% being singletons. Material: peripheral blood, obtained on day 0 of AZD1222 vaccination. The chain uses TRBV5-5 and TRBJ1-1; tentative D call: TRBD1 (5 bases). The sequence was collected from an adult in good health. The CDR3 region has the DNA TGTGCCAGCGGACTCACCGGGACCGTGGACGGCACTGAAGCTTTCTTT. It translates to CASGLTGTVDGTEAFF.